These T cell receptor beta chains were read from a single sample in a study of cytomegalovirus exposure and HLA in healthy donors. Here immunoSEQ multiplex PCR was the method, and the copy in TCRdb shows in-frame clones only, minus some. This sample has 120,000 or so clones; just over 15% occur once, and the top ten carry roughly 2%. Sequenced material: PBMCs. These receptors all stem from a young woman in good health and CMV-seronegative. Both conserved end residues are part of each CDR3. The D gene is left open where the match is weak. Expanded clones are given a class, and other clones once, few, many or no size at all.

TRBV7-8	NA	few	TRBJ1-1	TGTGCCAGCAGCTTAGTGGGCACGGGGGTAAGAACTGAAGCTTTCTTT	CASSLVGTGVRTEAFF
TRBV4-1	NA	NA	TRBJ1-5	TGCGCCAGCAGCCAGAGGGGGGGCGGCAATCAGCCCCAGCATTTT	CASSQRGGGNQPQHF
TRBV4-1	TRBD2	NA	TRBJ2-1	TGCGCCAGCACGTATGGGTTAGCGGGGAGGATGTACAATGAGCAGTTCTTC	CASTYGLAGRMYNEQFF
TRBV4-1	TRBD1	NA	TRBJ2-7	TGCGCCAGCAGCATCGGACAGGGGGAGGCCTACGAGCAGTACTTC	CASSIGQGEAYEQYF
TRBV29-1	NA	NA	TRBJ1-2	TGCAGCGCGCTTAGACATACTGGCTACACCTTC	CSALRHTGYTF
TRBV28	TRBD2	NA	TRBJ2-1	TGTGCCAGCGGCCCCTTAGCGGGAGGGCCCGGTGAGCAGTTCTTC	CASGPLAGGPGEQFF
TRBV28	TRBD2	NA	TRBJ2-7	TGTGCCAGCAGTCCCCCCCTGGGCGGGAGGGCCGAGTACTTC	CASSPPLGGRAEYF
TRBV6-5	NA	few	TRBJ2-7	TGTGCCAGCATCATCCCGAGCTCCTACGAGCAGTACTTC	CASIIPSSYEQYF
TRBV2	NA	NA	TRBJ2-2	TGTGCCAGCAGGGGTAGCGAGGGGGTCACCGGGGAGCTGTTTTTT	CASRGSEGVTGELFF
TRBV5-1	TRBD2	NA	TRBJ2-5	TGCGCCAGCAGCAACGGGACTACGGTCAGAGAGACCCAGTACTTC	CASSNGTTVRETQYF
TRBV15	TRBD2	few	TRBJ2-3	TGTGCCACCAGCAGAGTGCCTAGCGGGGTGGATACGCAGTATTTT	CATSRVPSGVDTQYF
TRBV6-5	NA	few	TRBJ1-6	TGTGCCAGCAGTTACTCGGGCAGGTGGGATTCACCCCTCCACTTT	CASSYSGRWDSPLHF
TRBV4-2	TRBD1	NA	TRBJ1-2	TGTGCCAGCAGCCAAGGGAGGGGGCGATCCTATGGCTACACCTTC	CASSQGRGRSYGYTF
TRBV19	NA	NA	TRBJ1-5	TGTGCCAGTAGTATAGGGGCGGGGGCGAGCAATCAGCCCCAGCATTTT	CASSIGAGASNQPQHF
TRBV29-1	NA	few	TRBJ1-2	TGCAGCGTTGAAGTTAGAGGCTCGATCAACTATGGCTACACCTTC	CSVEVRGSINYGYTF
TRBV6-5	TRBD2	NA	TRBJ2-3	TGTGCCAGCAGTTCGGATAGCGGGCCCCCATCAGATACGCAGTATTTT	CASSSDSGPPSDTQYF
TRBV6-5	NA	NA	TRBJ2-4	TGTGCCAGCAGTTACGCCAGGGCTGGGAACATTCAGTACTTC	CASSYARAGNIQYF
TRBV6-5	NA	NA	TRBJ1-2	TGTGCCAGCAGTGCGCGGGGCCGGGGCTACACCTTC	CASSARGRGYTF
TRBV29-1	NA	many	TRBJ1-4	TGCAGCGCTTCCCCCGGGTCCCCAAATGAAAAACTGTTTTTT	CSASPGSPNEKLFF
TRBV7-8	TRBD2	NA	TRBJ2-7	TGTGCCAGCAGCTTTCTAGCGGTATCTGCGAGAGGGGAGCAGTACTTC	CASSFLAVSARGEQYF
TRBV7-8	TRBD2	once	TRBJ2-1	TGTGCCAGCAGCCGCATGGGAGCGGGAGGGCTATATGAGCAGTTCTTC	CASSRMGAGGLYEQFF
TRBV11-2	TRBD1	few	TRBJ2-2	TGTGCCAGCAGCCCCCAGGGACAGGGGAGGACCGGGGAGCTGTTTTTT	CASSPQGQGRTGELFF
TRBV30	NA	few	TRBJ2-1	TGTGCCTGGAGGGCTTTCCGGGGAGCCTACAATGAGCAGTTCTTC	CAWRAFRGAYNEQFF